This TCR beta chain was captured in a study of blood T cell repertoires in COVID-19. For the study at large: PBMCs, B-cell-depleted T cells, or T cells were the source of the cDNA or gDNA that made up the material.

Germline CDR1 SGHDN, CDR2 FVKESK. There are 14 residues in the CDR3. J lost 4 bases, V lost 4 bases, and 6 bases had no gene match. In the original workflow: Reference gene primer amplification gave nucleated cell count estimates. Produced via immunoSEQ multiplex PCR; TCRdb's table is partial and in-frame only. The V and J calls and clone size are taken from that table; D and trimming were inferred from the DNA. The repertoire holds fewer than 400,000 clones, with 80% to 90% as singletons. Sequencing used PBMCs or T cells enriched from blood (not recorded which). The clonotype comes from a young man who had recovered from COVID-19. This sequence joins TRBV14 and TRBJ2-7, with 8 bases matching TRBD1. CDR3: CASSPGTGGYEQYF. Written as DNA, the CDR3 is TGTGCCAGCAGCCCCGGGACAGGCGGGTACGAGCAGTACTTC.